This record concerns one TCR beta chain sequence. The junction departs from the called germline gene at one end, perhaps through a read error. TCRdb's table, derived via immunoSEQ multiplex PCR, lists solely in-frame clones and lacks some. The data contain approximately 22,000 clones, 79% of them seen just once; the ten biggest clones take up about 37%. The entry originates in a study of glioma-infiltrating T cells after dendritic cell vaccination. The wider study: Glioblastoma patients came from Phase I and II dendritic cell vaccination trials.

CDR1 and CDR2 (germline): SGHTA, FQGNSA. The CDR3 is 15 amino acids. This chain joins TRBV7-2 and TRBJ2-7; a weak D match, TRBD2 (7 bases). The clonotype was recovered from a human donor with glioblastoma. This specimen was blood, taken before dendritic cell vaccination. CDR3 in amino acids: CASSIAWGGGAEQYF. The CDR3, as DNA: TGTGCCAGCAGCATAGCGTGGGGTGGGGGGGCCGAGCAGTACTTC.